This T cell receptor beta chain was sequenced for a study of T cell responses to AZD1222 COVID-19 vaccine. Sequencing was performed with immunoSEQ multiplex PCR; in TCRdb, only in-frame clones are kept and a portion is missing. The table shows around 92,000 clones, with under 95% occurring only once. Germline V lookup: CDR1 SQVTM, CDR2 ANQGSEA. The CDR3 has 14 amino acids. The V and J ends lost 2 bases and 5 bases respectively, with 12 bases between them. The study, taken as a whole, reports: The number of AZD1222 recipients seropositive at baseline was only 5 to 7. Regions 160-218 and 743-854 dominated among vaccine-associated CD4 TCRs spanning spike.

This clone was observed a few times. As yet, its antigen is unknown. This chain connects TRBV29-1 to TRBJ2-2; TRBD1 or TRBD2 may be the D gene (5 bases each). This TCR was sampled from an adult in good health. The sequencing here drew on peripheral blood, taken on day 0 of AZD1222 vaccination. CDR3 loop: CSVEQSRGTGELFF. The CDR3, as DNA: TGCAGCGTTGAACAATCGAGGGGTACCGGGGAGCTGTTTTTT.